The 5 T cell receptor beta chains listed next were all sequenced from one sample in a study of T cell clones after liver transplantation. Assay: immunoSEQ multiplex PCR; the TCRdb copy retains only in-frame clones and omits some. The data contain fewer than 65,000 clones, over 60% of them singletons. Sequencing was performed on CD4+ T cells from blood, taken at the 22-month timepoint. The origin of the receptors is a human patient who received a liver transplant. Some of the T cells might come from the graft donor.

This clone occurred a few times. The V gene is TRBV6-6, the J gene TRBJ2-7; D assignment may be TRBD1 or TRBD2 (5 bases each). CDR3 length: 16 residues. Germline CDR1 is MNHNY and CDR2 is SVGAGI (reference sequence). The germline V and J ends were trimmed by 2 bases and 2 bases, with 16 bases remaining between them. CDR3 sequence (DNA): TGTGCCAGCAGTTACCCCGGGGCAGGGACCCCCTACGAGCAGTACTTC. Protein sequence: CASSYPGAGTPYEQYF.

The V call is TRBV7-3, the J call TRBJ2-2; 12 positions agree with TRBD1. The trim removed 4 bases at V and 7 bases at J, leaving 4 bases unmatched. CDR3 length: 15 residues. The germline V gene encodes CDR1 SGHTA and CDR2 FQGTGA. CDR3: CASSSGQGAGGELFF. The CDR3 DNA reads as TGTGCCAGCAGCTCGGGACAGGGGGCGGGCGGGGAGCTGTTTTTT.

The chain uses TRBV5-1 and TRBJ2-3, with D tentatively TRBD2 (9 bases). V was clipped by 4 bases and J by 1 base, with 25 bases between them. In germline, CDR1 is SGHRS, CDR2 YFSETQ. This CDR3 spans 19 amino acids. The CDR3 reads CASSARTGRPSGGTDTQYF. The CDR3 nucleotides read TGCGCCAGCAGCGCGCGGACAGGGCGGCCTAGCGGGGGCACAGATACGCAGTATTTT.

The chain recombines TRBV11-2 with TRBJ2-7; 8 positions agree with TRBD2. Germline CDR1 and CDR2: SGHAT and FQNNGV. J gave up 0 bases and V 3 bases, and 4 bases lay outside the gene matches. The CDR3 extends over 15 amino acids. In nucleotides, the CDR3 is TGTGCCAGCAGCTTGGGCGGGGGGCTCTCCTACGAGCAGTACTTC. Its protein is CASSLGGGLSYEQYF.

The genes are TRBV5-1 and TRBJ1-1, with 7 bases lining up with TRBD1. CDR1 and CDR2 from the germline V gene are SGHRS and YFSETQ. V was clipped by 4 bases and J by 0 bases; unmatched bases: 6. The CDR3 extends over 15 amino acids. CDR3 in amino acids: CASSPSTGLNTEAFF. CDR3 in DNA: TGCGCCAGCAGCCCCTCGACAGGGTTGAACACTGAAGCTTTCTTT.